The clone carrying this T cell receptor (beta chain) occurred a few times. The data are from a study of cytomegalovirus exposure and HLA in healthy donors. Study details: Earlier results showed roughly 110 million unique TCR beta sequences derived from roughly 180 million T cells. In an early release, HLA-typed donors contributed approximately 80 million unique TCR sequences.

PCR employed 60 Vbeta and 13 Jbeta primers. Sequencing used immunoSEQ multiplex PCR; TCRdb keeps in-frame clones, though not all of them. Here the sample spans some 130,000 clones, 78% being singletons. V gave up 5 bases and J gave up 0 bases, with 11 bases separating them. CDR1 and CDR2 from the germline V gene are SGHTA and FQGNSA. The CDR3 extends over 14 amino acids. The sample taken for sequencing was PBMCs. The sequence was collected from a female donor in good health and CMV-seronegative. This chain uses TRBV7-2 with TRBJ2-7, with D possibly matching TRBD1 (5 bases). CDR3 residues: CASSLQGSSYEQYF. The CDR3 DNA follows: TGTGCCAGCAGCCTTCAGGGTAGCTCCTACGAGCAGTACTTC.